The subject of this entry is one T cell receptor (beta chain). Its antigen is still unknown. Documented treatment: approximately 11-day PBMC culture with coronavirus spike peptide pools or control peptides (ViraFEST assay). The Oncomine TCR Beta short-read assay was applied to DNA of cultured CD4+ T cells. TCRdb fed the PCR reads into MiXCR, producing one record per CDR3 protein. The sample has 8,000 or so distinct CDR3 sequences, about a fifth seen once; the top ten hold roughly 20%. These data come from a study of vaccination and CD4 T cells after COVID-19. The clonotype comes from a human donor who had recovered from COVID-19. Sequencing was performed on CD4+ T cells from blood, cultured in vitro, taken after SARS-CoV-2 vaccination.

The CDR3 is CATSDSTGYEQYF. DNA for the CDR3: TGTGCCACCAGTGATTCTACAGGGTACGAGCAGTACTTC. The genes are TRBV24-1 and TRBJ2-7, with TRBD1 as a possible D gene (6 bases). V lost 2 bases and J lost 4, with 8 bases in between. The CDR3 covers 13 residues. CDR1 is KGHDR and CDR2 is SFDVKD in the germline V gene.